The sequence of this TCR beta chain was determined in a study of T cells in Graves' hyperthyroidism and ophthalmopathy. The V end was cut by 5 bases, the J end by 2 bases, with 12 bases between. This CDR3 region has 14 residues. Germline V gene sequence: CDR1 MDHEN, CDR2 SYDVKM. Amplified TCR beta CDR3 regions came from RNA transcripts. The TCR CDR3 first-round RT-PCR relied on the HTBI primer set. TCRdb recomputed calls from the multiplex PCR reads with MiXCR, one row per CDR3 protein. The data hold over 150,000 distinct CDR3 sequences, with 17% observed a single time. Points on this clonotype: Antigen unknown. A much larger clonotype is one base distant, so this may be a read error.

Findings and limits, study-wide: Blood also showed most of the thyroid clonotypes that were expanded above 0.001.

Stability of Graves' hyperthyroidism was defined as absent ophthalmopathy progression within 18 months. Any patient presenting with uncontrolled infection, other autoimmune disease, pregnancy or lactation was left out. The sample comprised blood. The rearrangement joins TRBV28 to TRBJ1-2, with D possibly TRBD1 on 5 matching bases. The sequence derives from a woman in her fifties or sixties with Graves' hyperthyroidism. CDR3 coding DNA: TGTGCCAGCAGTGATGCGCGGGGCAACTATGGCTACACCTTC. It codes for CASSDARGNYGYTF.